These T cell receptor beta chains were read from a single sample in a study of blood T cells in healthy people across ages. Using its own MiXCR run on the 5' RACE reads, TCRdb lists one record per CDR3 protein. The sample carries 650,000 to 900,000 distinct CDR3 sequences, less than 80% recorded once. Source material: blood. These receptor sequences come from a man in his thirties or forties in good health. The CDR3 runs from the conserved cysteine through the conserved F or W. A D gene is named only where the DNA matches it firmly. Clone size appears in some rows only: once, few, many, or a class for an expanded clone.

DNA,CDR3,J,size,V,D
TGTGCCAGCAGTTCCTTTGACCCCACCGGGGAGCTGTTTTTT,CASSSFDPTGELFF,TRBJ2-2,.,TRBV6-5,.
TGCGCCAGCAGCCAGATCGGGGCCCAAGGGTACGAGCAGTACTTC,CASSQIGAQGYEQYF,TRBJ2-7,few,TRBV4-3,.
TGTGCCAGCAGCCCCGGGGGGGGCCCAAATTTCGACGAGCAGTACTTC,CASSPGGGPNFDEQYF,TRBJ2-7,.,TRBV9,TRBD2
TGCAGCGTGCAAGAACCTAGCACAGATACGCAGTATTTT,CSVQEPSTDTQYF,TRBJ2-3,.,TRBV29-1,.
TGTGCTAGCAGCTTTTCTAGCGGGGGACAAGATACGCAGTATTTT,CASSFSSGGQDTQYF,TRBJ2-3,once,TRBV7-7,TRBD2
TGCGCCAGCAGCGAATCCCAGGGTTCCTATGGCTACACCTTC,CASSESQGSYGYTF,TRBJ1-2,few,TRBV4-1,.
TGTGCCAACAGCTTAGATGAGGGGGGAGGGACAGTCTCCTACGAGCAGTACTTC,CANSLDEGGGTVSYEQYF,TRBJ2-7,.,TRBV11-2,.
TGTGCCAGCATACTGACAGGGACCCACGAGCAGTACTTC,CASILTGTHEQYF,TRBJ2-7,.,TRBV2,TRBD1
TGCAGTGCTAGAGGCGCCGAGGGGGCGCCCGTCGAGCAGTACTTC,CSARGAEGAPVEQYF,TRBJ2-7,.,TRBV20-1,TRBD1
TGCGCCAGCAGCCACACCATCATCCGGGACACGACGGCGGATACGCAGTATTTT,CASSHTIIRDTTADTQYF,TRBJ2-3,.,TRBV4-3,.
TGTGCCAGCAGCTTGGGCCTAGATGCGGACAATGAGCAGTTCTTC,CASSLGLDADNEQFF,TRBJ2-1,.,TRBV7-3,.
TGTGCCAGCAGCGTAGTGTCGATGAACCATGGCTACACCTTC,CASSVVSMNHGYTF,TRBJ1-2,once,TRBV9,.
TGTGCCAGCAGTCTCAGGGAGGTCGGTGGCTACACCTTC,CASSLREVGGYTF,TRBJ1-2,few,TRBV13,.
TGCAGTGCCCACATAACAGGGGACTCCTACGAGCAGTACTTC,CSAHITGDSYEQYF,TRBJ2-7,.,TRBV20-1,TRBD1
TGTGCCAGCAGCGGGACGATGTATCAGCCCCAGCATTTT,CASSGTMYQPQHF,TRBJ1-5,.,TRBV27,.
TGTGCCAGCAGCTTCGGGGGGATGAACACCGGGGAGCTGTTTTTT,CASSFGGMNTGELFF,TRBJ2-2,.,TRBV7-3,TRBD2
TGCAGTGCTAGAGATAGGACGGACTCCTACGAGCAGTACTTC,CSARDRTDSYEQYF,TRBJ2-7,few,TRBV20-1,.
TGTGCCAGCAGCCAACCAGTAGCCGCTGAGCAGTTCTTC,CASSQPVAAEQFF,TRBJ2-1,few,TRBV4-2,.
TGTGCCAGCAGCTTAGCCTGGGGCAGCAAGTACGAGCAGTACTTC,CASSLAWGSKYEQYF,TRBJ2-7,.,TRBV7-2,.
TGTGCCAGCAGCGTGGCGGGGGGTCTCAAAAACATTCAGTACTTC,CASSVAGGLKNIQYF,TRBJ2-4,.,TRBV9,TRBD2
TGCAGTGTGTTCAGCGGGGGCTACATCAATGAGCAGTTCTTC,CSVFSGGYINEQFF,TRBJ2-1,.,TRBV20-1,TRBD2
TGTGCCAGCAGTTCTAGGTCCTTGCGGGGCGGGTACGAGCAGTACTTC,CASSSRSLRGGYEQYF,TRBJ2-7,.,TRBV28,.
TGTGCCAGCAGCTATCTAACAGATACGCAGTATTTT,CASSYLTDTQYF,TRBJ2-3,few,TRBV7-2,.
TGTGCCACATCCCCCGGTCCCTTCCTGGGAGAGCAGTACTTC,CATSPGPFLGEQYF,TRBJ2-5,.,TRBV24-1,.
TGTGCCAGCAGTTTAGTAGCGGGGGGCCTCAATGAGCAGTTCTTC,CASSLVAGGLNEQFF,TRBJ2-1,.,TRBV27,TRBD2
TGCGCCAGCAGCCTAGCGGGGGGGCTAGGGACCCAGTACTTC,CASSLAGGLGTQYF,TRBJ2-5,few,TRBV4-3,TRBD2
TGCAGTGCTAGGGGCGGATTCTATAATTCACCCCTCCACTTT,CSARGGFYNSPLHF,TRBJ1-6,few,TRBV20-1,.
TGTGCCAGCAGGGGACAGGGGCCATGGGCTTTCTTT,CASRGQGPWAFF,TRBJ1-1,.,TRBV2,TRBD1
TGTGCCATCCACCGGGGGCCTACGCCCTCTGGGGCCAACGTCCTGACTTTC,CAIHRGPTPSGANVLTF,TRBJ2-6,once,TRBV6-1,.
TGTGCCAGCAGCTTAGCCGGGTTTAGCTCCTATAATTCACCCCTCCACTTT,CASSLAGFSSYNSPLHF,TRBJ1-6,.,TRBV7-9,.
TGCGCCAACAGCCAAGAAGGACAGGGGGCATGGGGAACTGAAGCTTTCTTT,CANSQEGQGAWGTEAFF,TRBJ1-1,.,TRBV4-3,TRBD1
TGTGCCAGCTCACCCATCCGACACCAGACAGGCGGGGATCAGCCCCAGCATTTT,CASSPIRHQTGGDQPQHF,TRBJ1-5,.,TRBV18,.
TGTGCCAGCAGCCAGTCCGGGACAGGGGCCAAAAACATTCAGTACTTC,CASSQSGTGAKNIQYF,TRBJ2-4,.,TRBV9,TRBD1
TGCAGTGCCCCCGCGCGGGATACGCAGTATTTT,CSAPARDTQYF,TRBJ2-3,few,TRBV20-1,.
TGTGCCAGCAGCCAAGAGGGGGGAAAACTGTTTTTT,CASSQEGGKLFF,TRBJ1-4,once,TRBV4-2,.
TGTGCCAGCAGCACCCCGGGACAGGGGAGAGGTGAGCAGTTCTTC,CASSTPGQGRGEQFF,TRBJ2-1,.,TRBV7-2,TRBD1
TGTGCCAGCACGGCCCCGAATTCACCCCTCCACTTT,CASTAPNSPLHF,TRBJ1-6,.,TRBV6-6,.
TGCGCCAGCAGCTCGAACCCGGGACTAGCGGGGAGCCCCCAAGAGACCCAGTACTTC,CASSSNPGLAGSPQETQYF,TRBJ2-5,.,TRBV5-1,TRBD2
TGTGCCAGCGAAGTGGGGGAGACCCAGTACTTC,CASEVGETQYF,TRBJ2-5,.,TRBV27,.
TGTGCCAGCAGTAAAAGAGAGGGTAAGAACGAGCAGTACTTC,CASSKREGKNEQYF,TRBJ2-7,few,TRBV12-3/TRBV12-4,.
.,CSARVVRSPEQYFGPGTIYF,TRBJ1-3,.,TRBV20-1,.
TGCGCCAGCAGCTCTGGACTAGCGGGGGGGCGGAACGAGCAGTACTTC,CASSSGLAGGRNEQYF,TRBJ2-7,.,TRBV5-1,TRBD2
TGTGCCAGCAGCTCCGGCGCTAATGAAAAACTGTTTTTT,CASSSGANEKLFF,TRBJ1-4,few,TRBV13,.
TGCGCCAGCAGCCTGTCCGGGACAGGGGGCAGGGAGCAGTACTTC,CASSLSGTGGREQYF,TRBJ2-5,.,TRBV4-3,TRBD1
TGTGCCAGCAGTTCGACAGGGATGGACGAGCAGTACTTC,CASSSTGMDEQYF,TRBJ2-7,few,TRBV28,TRBD1
TGCGCCAGCAGCCAAGATCGGAGGGGTTCTTCAACTGATGAAAAACTGTTTTTT,CASSQDRRGSSTDEKLFF,TRBJ1-4,.,TRBV4-3,.
TGTGCCAGCAGCGTAAGCGGGGGCTTCGATGGCTACACCTTC,CASSVSGGFDGYTF,TRBJ1-2,few,TRBV9,.
TGTGCCAGCAGTTTAACGGGATTCAATGAGCAGTTCTTC,CASSLTGFNEQFF,TRBJ2-1,few,TRBV12-3/TRBV12-4,.
TGCGCCAGCAGCCAAGATTGGGACATCTCCTACGAGCAGTACTTC,CASSQDWDISYEQYF,TRBJ2-7,.,TRBV4-3,.
TGCGCCAGCAGCCAAGATTTCGGTCAGATCACCGGGGAGCTGTTTTTT,CASSQDFGQITGELFF,TRBJ2-2,few,TRBV4-3,.
TGTGCCAGCAGCTTGGAGGGACTAGCGTCGAGCGAGCAGTACTTC,CASSLEGLASSEQYF,TRBJ2-7,once,TRBV5-4,TRBD2
TGTGCCAGCAGCCCCGTAGAGGCAGGGTCTTACGAGCAGTACTTC,CASSPVEAGSYEQYF,TRBJ2-7,once,TRBV7-9,.
TGCAGGGCTTCTCAAAACAGGGTACACACTGAAGCTTTCTTT,CRASQNRVHTEAFF,TRBJ1-1,once,TRBV20-1,.
TGTGCCAGCGGCAGGGGACCCTTAGCCAAAAACATTCAGTACTTC,CASGRGPLAKNIQYF,TRBJ2-4,.,TRBV6-2/TRBV6-3,.
TGTGCCAGCAGTGATAGGAGGGGGGGAGCCTACAATGAGCAGTTCTTC,CASSDRRGGAYNEQFF,TRBJ2-1,many,TRBV2,.
TGTGCCAGCAGCTTAGGAGCAGGGGTTTCTGGGGCCAACGTCCTGACTTTC,CASSLGAGVSGANVLTF,TRBJ2-6,.,TRBV13,.
TGCAGTGCTTCTCGTGGGACTTACCAAGAGACCCAGTACTTC,CSASRGTYQETQYF,TRBJ2-5,.,TRBV20-1,.
TGTGCCAGCACGCCCTATCCCGGACAAGAGACCCAGTACTTC,CASTPYPGQETQYF,TRBJ2-5,.,TRBV6-5,.
TGTGCCAGCAGTTCTGCATCAAGGGAGACCCAGTACTTC,CASSSASRETQYF,TRBJ2-5,few,TRBV6-6,.